This paragraph reports one T cell receptor beta chain. Its antigen is still unknown. With 1 base clipped from V and 3 bases from J, the junction kept 2 bases outside the gene matches. Germline CDR1 reads MGHRA; CDR2 reads YSYEKL. The CDR3 loop spans 15 amino acids. The record originates from a study of CD8+CD57+ T cells in acquired aplastic anemia. Notes on the study in general: Patients and controls shared under 30 CD8+ CDR3 sequences, highly expressed in patients.

TCR beta VDJ and CDR3 profiling used genomic DNA as template. TCRdb ran MiXCR on the reads and lists one entry per CDR3 protein. The top ten clones hold around 7.6% of a sample with 250,000 to 350,000 distinct CDR3 sequences, roughly half of them seen once. The sample was sorted CD4+, CD8+, or CD8+CD57+ T cells (not recorded which) from PBMCs. The chain combines TRBV4-1 with TRBJ1-4, with TRBD1 identical over 7 bases. The sequence was collected from a human donor with severe aplastic anemia or a healthy control (not recorded which). The chain's CDR3 is CASSQVQGANEKLFF. CDR3 nucleotides: TGCGCCAGCAGCCAAGTGCAGGGGGCTAATGAAAAACTGTTTTTT.